The present entry profiles one T cell receptor beta chain with its context. What it binds is not known. After the first PCR, alpha and beta chain libraries were processed separately. Four subsets defined by CD45RA and CD27 were sorted after CD3, CD4, CD8 and live/dead staining. This sample stems from a study of naive and memory T cell subsets. Broader study findings: Especially in CD8 cells, naive repertoires contained a few larger clonotypes, possibly CD45RA-re-expressing memory cells. There was no ground truth to check naive and memory subset results.

CDR3 length equals 14 residues. With 5 bases clipped from V and 4 bases from J, the junction kept 5 bases outside the gene matches. Germline V gives CDR1 LNHNV, CDR2 YYDKDF (reference sequence). An equimolar mix of two oligonucleotides served as the beta constant-region primer for TRBC1 and TRBC2. The ligated cDNA underwent four PCR rounds using SP2 and nested alpha and beta constant-region primers. An oligonucleotide with the SP2 primer and a 12-nucleotide UMI was ligated to the cDNA 3' end. One entry per CDR3 protein results from TCRdb running MiXCR on the UMI-ligation and nested PCR reads. Among roughly 83,000 distinct CDR3 sequences listed, about 10% were seen once.

The source is a human donor in good health. V is TRBV15 and J is TRBJ1-5, with 7 bases matching TRBD1. The sample taken for sequencing was naive CD4+ T cells from blood. Written as DNA, the CDR3 is TGTGCCACCAGCCGACAGGGATGGAATCAGCCCCAGCATTTT. Protein: CATSRQGWNQPQHF.